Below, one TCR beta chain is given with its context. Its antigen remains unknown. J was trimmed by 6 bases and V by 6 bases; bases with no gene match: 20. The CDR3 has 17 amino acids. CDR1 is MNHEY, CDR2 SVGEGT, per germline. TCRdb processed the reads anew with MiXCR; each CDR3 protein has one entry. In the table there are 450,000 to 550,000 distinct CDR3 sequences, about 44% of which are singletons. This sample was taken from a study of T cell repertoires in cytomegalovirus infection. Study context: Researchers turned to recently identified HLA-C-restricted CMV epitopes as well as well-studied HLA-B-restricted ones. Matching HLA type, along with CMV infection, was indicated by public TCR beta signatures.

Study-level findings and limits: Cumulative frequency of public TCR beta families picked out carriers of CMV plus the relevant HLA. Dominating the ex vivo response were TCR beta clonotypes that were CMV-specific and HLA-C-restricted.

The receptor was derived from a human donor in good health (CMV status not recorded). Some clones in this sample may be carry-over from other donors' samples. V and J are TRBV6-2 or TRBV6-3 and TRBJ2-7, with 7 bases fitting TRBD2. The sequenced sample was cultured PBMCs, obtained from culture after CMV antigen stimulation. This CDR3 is CASSSLRLAGVLGEQYF. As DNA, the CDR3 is TGTGCCAGCAGCTCCTTGAGGTTGGCGGGAGTATTAGGCGAGCAGTACTTC.